The 27 T cell receptor beta chains presented below share a single source sample, sequenced in a study of cytomegalovirus exposure and HLA in healthy donors. Primers: 60 Vbeta forward and 13 Jbeta reverse. The table came from immunoSEQ multiplex PCR; TCRdb's copy has only in-frame clones and leaves some out. The sample contains about 200,000 clones, roughly 78% of which appear only once. Sequencing input: PBMCs. The receptors were sampled from a woman aged 25-40 years in good health and CMV-seropositive.

DNA for the CDR3: TGTGCCATCACCCAGCAACTAGCGGGGGGCCAAGAGACCCAGTACTTC. Protein: CAITQQLAGGQETQYF. This sequence joins TRBV10-3 and TRBJ2-5; 12 positions agree with TRBD2. The CDR3 covers 16 residues. J was trimmed by 1 base and V by 7 bases; bases with no gene match: 7. The germline CDR1 and CDR2 sequences are ENHRY and SYGVKD.

The CDR3 spells CASSGLQGFGGYTF. CDR3 nucleotide sequence: TGTGCCAGCAGTGGCCTACAGGGGTTCGGTGGCTACACCTTC. This chain uses TRBV6-5 with TRBJ1-2; 7 bases align to TRBD1. This CDR3 has 14 amino acids. The ends lost 5 bases at V and 7 bases at J; junction bases unmatched: 10. Per germline, CDR1 MNHEY and CDR2 SVGAGI.

The chain joins TRBV4-1 to TRBJ1-2; the D gene is possibly TRBD1 (5 bases). The V and J ends lost 3 bases and 2 bases respectively, with 19 bases between them. Germline CDR1 is MGHRA and CDR2 is YSYEKL. This CDR3 has 17 residues. The CDR3 nucleotides read TGCGCCAGCAGCCAGCTGGTTAGTGGCAGGGCCAACTATGGCTACACCTTC. It encodes CASSQLVSGRANYGYTF.

The gene calls are TRBV5-3 and TRBJ1-3; D not resolved. TRBV5-3 is designated an ORF whose function remains uncertain. This CDR3 region has 14 residues. The V end lost 1 base, the J end lost 4 bases, and 9 bases lay between the germline ends. CDR3 sequence reads: CARSLRVYGNTIYF. CDR3 bases: TGTGCCAGAAGCTTGCGAGTGTACGGAAACACCATATATTTT.

The V call is TRBV27, the J call TRBJ2-7, with a tentative D call TRBD1 (6 bases). With 3 bases removed from V and 4 bases from J, the gap between germline ends came to 13 bases. The CDR3 is 14 residues long. Germline V gene lookup returns CDR1 MNHEY and CDR2 SMNVEV (reference sequence). Here the CDR3 DNA reads TGTGCCAGCAGTTTTTCGGACAGCCGTTACGAGCAGTACTTC. This sequence encodes CASSFSDSRYEQYF.

This clone was picked up a small number of times. The rearrangement uses TRBV6-5 and TRBJ2-7, with TRBD1 matching over 7 bases. In germline, CDR1 is MNHEY, CDR2 SVGAGI. This CDR3 contains 15 residues. J gave up 0 bases and V 10 bases, and 12 bases lay outside the gene matches. This CDR3 reads CATSRGQLSSYEQYF. Here the CDR3 DNA reads TGTGCCACTAGTCGGGGACAGCTAAGCTCCTACGAGCAGTACTTC.

This clone was found once. V gene TRBV7-6 combines with J gene TRBJ2-5; no firm D call. V lost 5 bases, J lost 1 base, and 5 bases lay in between. The germline V gene has CDR1 SGHVS and CDR2 FNYEAQ. The CDR3 has 12 residues. The CDR3 spells CASSQIQETQYF. In nucleotides, the CDR3 is TGTGCCAGCAGCCAGATCCAAGAGACCCAGTACTTC.

The chain combines TRBV5-5 with TRBJ2-6; tentative D call: TRBD1 (6 bases). Germline-derived CDR1 and CDR2 are SGHKS and YYEKEE (reference sequence). The CDR3 has 18 residues. The V end lost 3 bases, the J end lost 0 bases, and 16 bases lay between the germline ends. CDR3 coding DNA: TGTGCCAGCAGCTGGAACAGGGCCACAAGCTCTGGGGCCAACGTCCTGACTTTC. It translates to CASSWNRATSSGANVLTF.

There are a few counts of this clone. The gene calls are TRBV10-3 and TRBJ2-7; weak D call: TRBD1 (5 bases). The CDR3 loop spans 13 amino acids. Deletions cut 7 bases from V and 2 bases from J, with 12 bases between. Germline CDR1 and CDR2: ENHRY and SYGVKD. The CDR3 DNA is TGTGCCATCAAAACGGACACCACCTACGAGCAGTACTTC. Encoded protein: CAIKTDTTYEQYF.

V and J are TRBV7-6 and TRBJ2-1, with TRBD1 identical over 7 bases. CDR1 and CDR2 from the germline V gene are SGHVS and FNYEAQ. V lost 3 bases, J lost 8 bases, and 13 bases stayed unmatched. CDR3 length equals 16 residues. The CDR3 loop reads CASSFGQAMGYDEQFF. In DNA form, the CDR3 reads TGTGCCAGCAGCTTTGGACAGGCAATGGGTTACGATGAGCAGTTCTTC. The full variable domain, its missing parts supplied by reference TRBV7-6 and TRBJ2-1, is GAGVSQSPRYKVTKRGQDVALRCDPISGHVSLYWYRQALGQGPEFLTYFNYEAQQDKSGLPNDRFSAERPEGSISTLTIQRTEQRDSAMYRCASSFGQAMGYDEQFFGPGTRLTVL.

The V and J genes are TRBV5-1 and TRBJ2-7, with D possibly matching TRBD2 (5 bases). Looked up from germline, CDR1 is SGHRS and CDR2 is YFSETQ. V was clipped by 0 bases and J by 0 bases, with 10 bases between them. The CDR3 consists of 15 residues. The DNA for the CDR3 is TGCGCCAGCAGCTTGGTCGCGGGTAGCTCCTACGAGCAGTACTTC. Translated, it gives CASSLVAGSSYEQYF.

The rearrangement links TRBV6-5 to TRBJ1-1, with D uncertain. V lost 0 bases to trimming and J lost 5 bases, with 10 bases between them. Germline-derived CDR1 and CDR2 are MNHEY and SVGAGI. The CDR3 has 14 residues. CDR3 sequence (DNA): TGTGCCAGCAGTTACTCGGCAGGAAGGACTGAAGCTTTCTTT. Its protein is CASSYSAGRTEAFF.

This rearrangement joins TRBV27 to TRBJ2-7; TRBD2 is a possible D gene (6 bases). CDR1 MNHEY and CDR2 SMNVEV come from the germline V gene (reference sequence). Trimming removed 4 bases from V and 5 bases from J, with 12 bases in between. This CDR3 comprises 13 residues. This chain's CDR3 is CASSSGTFDEQYF. CDR3 nucleotide sequence: TGTGCCAGCAGTTCCGGGACTTTCGACGAGCAGTACTTC.

V usage is TRBV30 and J usage is TRBJ2-1; D is possibly TRBD2 (6 bases). Per germline, CDR1 GTSNPN and CDR2 SVGIG (reference sequence). This CDR3 has 15 residues. The V end lost 1 base, the J end lost 4 bases, and 14 bases lay between the germline ends. Written as DNA, the CDR3 is TGTGCCTGGAGTGGAGGAGGGATAAGATACAATGAGCAGTTCTTC. Translating it yields CAWSGGGIRYNEQFF.

This chain links TRBV10-3 with TRBJ2-7, with TRBD1 matching over 7 bases. Trimming took 8 bases from V and 5 from J; bases not matched to a gene: 12. Germline CDR1 is ENHRY and CDR2 is SYGVKD. The CDR3 totals 14 residues. The DNA of the CDR3 is TGTGCCATCCGTAATGACAGGGCAAGCGACGAGCAGTACTTC. This sequence encodes CAIRNDRASDEQYF.

J is TRBJ1-2 and V is TRBV10-1; 9 bases are a match to TRBD1. The V and J ends lost 3 bases and 10 bases, in that order; junction bases with no gene match: 6. The CDR3 runs 13 residues. Germline V gene data show CDR1 as WNHNN and CDR2 as SYGVQD (reference sequence). The CDR3 nucleotides read TGCGCCAGCAGTGATGACAGGGGGAAGATCTACACCTTC. Translating gives CASSDDRGKIYTF.

A single count supports this clone. V and J are TRBV9 and TRBJ2-1, with 7 bases matching TRBD2. The CDR3 spans 15 residues. With 0 bases clipped from V and 5 bases from J, the junction kept 5 bases outside the gene matches. Germline loops: CDR1 SGDLS, CDR2 YYNGEE. The CDR3 nucleotides read TGTGCCAGCAGCGTAGCAACGGGGGGAGACAATGAGCAGTTCTTC. Its translation: CASSVATGGDNEQFF.

This chain connects TRBV19 to TRBJ1-4; D is perhaps TRBD1 (6 bases). This CDR3 spans 15 amino acids. Trimming took 5 bases from V and 0 from J, leaving 10 bases between them. CDR1 is LNHDA and CDR2 is SQIVND in the germline V gene (reference sequence). The CDR3 region is CASSSRQATNEKLFF. The DNA of the CDR3 is TGTGCCAGTAGTTCCCGACAGGCAACTAATGAAAAACTGTTTTTT.

This rearrangement joins TRBV7-2 to TRBJ1-1; the match to TRBD1 covers 10 bases. The CDR3 has 14 residues. Unmatched junction bases numbered 6, after V lost 5 bases and J lost 6 bases. Germline-derived CDR1 and CDR2 are SGHTA and FQGNSA. Here the CDR3 reads CASSTGQGGSEAFF. DNA of the CDR3: TGTGCCAGCAGCACAGGACAGGGGGGCTCTGAAGCTTTCTTT.

This clone was detected only once. The V gene is TRBV7-8, the J gene TRBJ1-6; D is uncertain. V gave up 5 bases and J gave up 0 bases, with 14 bases separating them. The germline gives CDR1 SGHVS, CDR2 FQNEAQ. The CDR3 contains 17 residues. In DNA form, the CDR3 reads TGTGCCAGCAGCGGCTCGGGTCCGAGCTCCTATAATTCACCCCTCCACTTT. This sequence encodes CASSGSGPSSYNSPLHF.

The rearrangement links TRBV5-6 to TRBJ2-3; unclear D gene. Germline V lookup: CDR1 SGHDT, CDR2 YYEEEE. Trimming shortened V by 0 bases and J by 5 bases, and 10 bases separated the two germline ends. The CDR3 is made up of 14 amino acids. This CDR3 is CASSLETTGDTQYF. The DNA of the CDR3 is TGTGCCAGCAGCTTGGAGACCACGGGAGATACGCAGTATTTT.

The gene calls are TRBV10-1 and TRBJ2-7; the match to TRBD1 covers 9 bases. This CDR3 region has 13 residues. CDR1 is WNHNN and CDR2 is SYGVQD in the germline V gene (reference sequence). Trimming cost V 6 bases and J 5 bases; bases outside gene matches: 5. CDR3 sequence reads: CASSPGQGHEQYF. In DNA, the CDR3 is TGCGCCAGCAGCCCGGGACAGGGCCACGAGCAGTACTTC.

The rearrangement links TRBV11-2 to TRBJ2-1; 8 positions match TRBD1. This CDR3 comprises 15 residues. J was trimmed by 0 bases and V by 3 bases; bases with no gene match: 1. Germline V lookup: CDR1 SGHAT, CDR2 FQNNGV. Here the CDR3 reads CASSLDRASYNEQFF. In DNA, the CDR3 is TGTGCCAGCAGCTTGGACAGGGCCTCCTACAATGAGCAGTTCTTC.

The chain couples TRBV29-1 to TRBJ1-1; possible D gene TRBD1, 6 bases. Per germline, CDR1 SQVTM and CDR2 ANQGSEA. CDR3 size: 15 residues. The ends were cut back, 8 bases at V and 11 bases at J, with 30 bases in the middle. The CDR3 nucleotides read TGCAGCTCACGAAACCCGAGCGAAAACAGGGATGGCGCTTTCTTT. It translates to CSSRNPSENRDGAFF.

This clone has only a few counts. The chain recombines TRBV10-3 with TRBJ2-5; the match to TRBD1 covers 7 bases. CDR1 and CDR2 (germline): ENHRY, SYGVKD. J gave up 4 bases and V 6 bases, and 5 bases lay outside the gene matches. The CDR3 contains 13 residues. As DNA, the CDR3 is TGTGCCATCAGCGGAAGACAGGGAGAGACCCAGTACTTC. Translation gives CAISGRQGETQYF.

The chain couples TRBV10-3 to TRBJ2-1; 13 bases align to TRBD2. The CDR3 contains 18 residues. Germline assignment: CDR1 ENHRY and CDR2 SYGVKD. The V segment lost 2 bases and the J segment 8 bases; nucleotides outside the gene matches: 12. CDR3 protein: CAISEGVAGTSGKHEQFF. Here the CDR3 DNA reads TGTGCCATCAGTGAGGGTGTGGCGGGGACTAGCGGGAAGCATGAGCAGTTCTTC.

The CDR3 here is CAWSVPGIREKLFF. The CDR3 DNA follows: TGTGCCTGGAGTGTACCGGGGATTCGGGAAAAACTGTTTTTT. The chain combines TRBV30 with TRBJ1-4; D not resolved. From germline, CDR1 is GTSNPN and CDR2 SVGIG (reference sequence). The CDR3 is made up of 14 amino acids. Trimming took 0 bases from V and 8 from J, leaving 13 bases between them.